A selection of T cell receptor beta chains follows, all from one sample in a study of CD8+CD57+ T cells in acquired aplastic anemia. In TCRdb, the reads were re-called with MiXCR into one record per CDR3 protein. The sample carries around 430,000 distinct CDR3 sequences, roughly 34% recorded once. The sequenced sample consisted of sorted CD4+, CD8+, or CD8+CD57+ T cells (not recorded which) from PBMCs. These receptors were taken from a human donor with aplastic anemia. Each CDR3 is given with its conserved first and last residue. D genes are given only for firm matches. Rows may omit the clone size; those that give it use once, few, many or a size class.

CDR3 DNA,CDR3 protein,clone size,J gene,D gene,V gene
TGTGCCAGCAGCAAGTGGGGACAGGTCTATAATTCACCCCTCCACTTT,CASSKWGQVYNSPLHF,many,TRBJ1-6,TRBD1,TRBV11-1
TGTGCCAGCAGCCAAGGAGATACGCAGTATTTT,CASSQGDTQYF,many,TRBJ2-3,NA,TRBV14
TGCAGTGCTTTCTCCCTTTTGGGGGGGGCGGAGCAGTACTTC,CSAFSLLGGAEQYF,NA,TRBJ2-7,NA,TRBV20-1
TGCGCCAGCAGCCAAGTGTCCATCCGGAATGAAAAACTGTTTTTT,CASSQVSIRNEKLFF,NA,TRBJ1-4,NA,TRBV4-3
TGTGCCAGCAGTGACAGGGTTCAGCCCCAGCATTTT,CASSDRVQPQHF,NA,TRBJ1-5,TRBD1,TRBV28
TGTGCCAGCAGCCTACTAGACCCCAGCACAGATACGCAGTATTTT,CASSLLDPSTDTQYF,NA,TRBJ2-3,NA,TRBV3-1
TGCGCCAGCAGCTTGGACATCAGGGGGCTCCAAGAGACCCAGTACTTC,CASSLDIRGLQETQYF,once,TRBJ2-5,TRBD1,TRBV2
TGTGCCAGCAGCTTAGTTCCGGGCTTGTACAATGAGCAGTTCTTC,CASSLVPGLYNEQFF,many,TRBJ2-1,NA,TRBV7-2
TGTGCTAGTGGTTTGGGATCCCGGACAGGGATCCGCTCCTATAATTCACCCCTCCACTTT,CASGLGSRTGIRSYNSPLHF,NA,TRBJ1-6,TRBD1,TRBV12-5
TGTGCCAGCAGCAAGCAGGGGGCCAACTCCTACGAGCAGTACTTC,CASSKQGANSYEQYF,NA,TRBJ2-7,TRBD1,TRBV2
TGTGCCAGTAGTACCGGGACAGGAGGGTATGGCTACACCTTC,CASSTGTGGYGYTF,once,TRBJ1-2,TRBD1,TRBV19
TGCAGTGCCAAATCCGACAGGATTAGCGGGGGGTTCTCCTACGAGCAGTACTTC,CSAKSDRISGGFSYEQYF,NA,TRBJ2-7,TRBD2,TRBV20-1
TGTGCCAGCAGCAAGGGACAGGACTCCTACGAGCAGTACTTC,CASSKGQDSYEQYF,many,TRBJ2-7,TRBD1,TRBV7-9
TGTGCCAGCAGCCAAATGCCACTAAGCGCAGATACGCAGTATTTT,CASSQMPLSADTQYF,few,TRBJ2-3,NA,TRBV14
TGTGCCAGCACCATAGGAGTCCTCTCTGGGGCCAACGTCCTGACTTTC,CASTIGVLSGANVLTF,NA,TRBJ2-6,NA,TRBV10-3
TGTGCCAGCAGCTTAGGAGGGGTCGGCACTGAAGCTTTCTTT,CASSLGGVGTEAFF,NA,TRBJ1-1,NA,TRBV7-3
TGTGCCAGCAGTGCGGACAGGTTCAATGAGCAGTTCTTC,CASSADRFNEQFF,NA,TRBJ2-1,TRBD1,TRBV7-2
TGTGCCAGCAGTGAAGCGGGGGCTAACTATGGCTACACCTTC,CASSEAGANYGYTF,many,TRBJ1-2,NA,TRBV6-1
TGTGCCAGCAGCAAACGGGGGGATTCGGTCACCCAGTACTTC,CASSKRGDSVTQYF,NA,TRBJ2-5,TRBD2,TRBV6-1
TGTGCCAGCAGCGTAGAACTAGGCTCTGGAAACACCATATATTTT,CASSVELGSGNTIYF,many,TRBJ1-3,NA,TRBV9
TGTGCCAGCAGCTTAGGAGGGCGTCGGGACAGGGGGTATGGCTACACCTTC,CASSLGGRRDRGYGYTF,many,TRBJ1-2,TRBD1,TRBV11-1
TGTGCCAGCAGCACCTCAAGACAGAACACCGGGGAGCTGTTTTTT,CASSTSRQNTGELFF,NA,TRBJ2-2,NA,TRBV2
TGTGCCAGCAGCGTGGGACTAGCGGGGGGGACAGATACGCAGTATTTT,CASSVGLAGGTDTQYF,NA,TRBJ2-3,TRBD2,TRBV9
TGCAGTGCTCCAGACTCGGGCTACGAGCAGTACTTC,CSAPDSGYEQYF,many,TRBJ2-7,NA,TRBV20-1
TGTGCCAGCAGCCCCGAACCCTTGAGAGGCGAGCAGTACTTC,CASSPEPLRGEQYF,many,TRBJ2-7,NA,TRBV7-3
TGTGCCACCAGTGAAACCCTAGGACAGTCCTACGAGCAGTACTTC,CATSETLGQSYEQYF,NA,TRBJ2-7,NA,TRBV2
TGTGCCACCAGTGATTGGGACAGGGGGGCTACGGAGACCCAGTACTTC,CATSDWDRGATETQYF,NA,TRBJ2-5,TRBD1,TRBV24-1
TGTGCCAGCAGCCAGTACAGGGAAGCTTTCTTT,CASSQYREAFF,few,TRBJ1-1,NA,TRBV3-1
TGTGCCATCAGTGAACGAGGTACAGAGAACACTGAAGCTTTCTTT,CAISERGTENTEAFF,NA,TRBJ1-1,NA,TRBV10-3
TGTGCCAGTAGTATAGTTAAAGGGGCCTACAATGAGCAGTTCTTC,CASSIVKGAYNEQFF,NA,TRBJ2-1,NA,TRBV19
TGTGCCAGCAGTCGAGGACAGGGGGTCAACACTGAAGCTTTCTTT,CASSRGQGVNTEAFF,NA,TRBJ1-1,TRBD1,TRBV25-1
TGTGCCAGTAGTGATGGGGGATATAGCAATCAGCCCCAGCATTTT,CASSDGGYSNQPQHF,many,TRBJ1-5,NA,TRBV19
TGTGCCAGCAGTGAACCCGGGGGTGGGTACGAGCAGTACTTC,CASSEPGGGYEQYF,NA,TRBJ2-7,NA,TRBV2
TGTGCCAGCTACGGGGGGCTGGGGGAGCAGTACTTC,CASYGGLGEQYF,many,TRBJ2-7,NA,TRBV11-3
TGTGCCAGCAGCTGGGGGGACAGGGTTAACTATGGCTACACCTTC,CASSWGDRVNYGYTF,few,TRBJ1-2,TRBD1,TRBV5-6
TGTGCCTGGAGTGTACCTTTCGGGGGGGCATACGAGCAGTACTTC,CAWSVPFGGAYEQYF,NA,TRBJ2-7,TRBD2,TRBV30
TGTGCCAGCAGCCATACTAACTATGGCTACACCTTC,CASSHTNYGYTF,many,TRBJ1-2,NA,TRBV7-9
TGCGCCAGCAGCCTAAACCCGGGACTAGATCAGGAGACCCAGTACTTC,CASSLNPGLDQETQYF,many,TRBJ2-5,TRBD2,TRBV10-1
TGTGCCAGTAGTATAGATAATGGGCTAGTGAATGAGCAGTTCTTC,CASSIDNGLVNEQFF,NA,TRBJ2-1,NA,TRBV19
TGTGCCAGCAGCATTCGAGGACTAGCGGGGGGTCACGAGCAGTACTTC,CASSIRGLAGGHEQYF,many,TRBJ2-7,TRBD2,TRBV7-9
TGTGCCAGCAGTGGGGACCCGGGACTAGCGGGAGGTTACAATGAGCAGTTCTTC,CASSGDPGLAGGYNEQFF,NA,TRBJ2-1,TRBD2,TRBV25-1
TGTGCCAGCAGCTTAGTGTCCGGGGACGAGCAGTACTTC,CASSLVSGDEQYF,many,TRBJ2-7,NA,TRBV7-9
TGTGCCAGCAGTTTGAGGGACACCTCCTGGACTGAAGCTTTCTTT,CASSLRDTSWTEAFF,NA,TRBJ1-1,NA,TRBV28
TGTGCCAGCAGTCCACAGGGACAGGGGATATTAGACTATGGCTACACCTTC,CASSPQGQGILDYGYTF,NA,TRBJ1-2,TRBD1,TRBV25-1
TGTGCCAGCAGCCAAGCCACCGGGACACGTTCCTCTGGAAACACCATATATTTT,CASSQATGTRSSGNTIYF,few,TRBJ1-3,NA,TRBV4-2
TGCGCCAGCAGCTTGGCCAGTGGATTGGGGTCCTACAATGAGCAGTTCTTC,CASSLASGLGSYNEQFF,NA,TRBJ2-1,NA,TRBV5-1
TGTGCCAGCAGCCAAGAGTTGGCGGGGAGGGGTTGGACTGAAGCTTTCTTT,CASSQELAGRGWTEAFF,NA,TRBJ1-1,NA,TRBV4-2
TGCAGCGTGCGCGGGACTCCTCCGAACACCGGGGAGCTGTTTTTT,CSVRGTPPNTGELFF,many,TRBJ2-2,NA,TRBV29-1
TGTGCCAGTAGTCCGAGACAGGGGACGTCGAACCTGCAGTACTTC,CASSPRQGTSNLQYF,many,TRBJ2-7,TRBD1,TRBV19
TGTGCCAGCAGTTACTCGCCGAGTACCCAGTACTTC,CASSYSPSTQYF,few,TRBJ2-5,NA,TRBV6-5
TGTGCCAGCAGTGCCGGGACAGGGTCCTACGAGCAGTACTTC,CASSAGTGSYEQYF,many,TRBJ2-7,TRBD1,TRBV2
TGTGCCAGCAGCCCCTCGCGGGTCGGGGAGCAGTACTTC,CASSPSRVGEQYF,many,TRBJ2-7,NA,TRBV7-2